The 23 T cell receptor beta chains in this list originate from one sample, sequenced in a study of blood T cell repertoires in COVID-19. Generated by immunoSEQ multiplex PCR, the TCRdb table keeps only in-frame clones and is missing some. In the table there are roughly 120,000 clones, around 90% of which are singletons. Sequencing input: peripheral blood. All receptors come from a man between 45 and 60 years old with active COVID-19.

The chain employs TRBV5-1 and TRBJ1-1; TRBD1 matches 7 bases. Germline V CDR1 and CDR2: SGHRS, YFSETQ. The CDR3 extends over 18 amino acids. The V and J ends lost 0 bases and 0 bases, in that order; junction bases with no gene match: 11. CDR3 amino acids: CASSLDPQTGRMNTEAFF. In DNA, the CDR3 is TGCGCCAGCAGCTTGGACCCCCAGACAGGGAGAATGAACACTGAAGCTTTCTTT.

The CDR3 sequence is CATLNGRLGQGLTGAFF. CDR3 in DNA: TGTGCCACCCTTAATGGCCGGTTGGGACAGGGACTAACGGGAGCTTTCTTT. The chain couples TRBV10-3 to TRBJ1-1; 9 bases line up with TRBD1. The V gene end was trimmed by 10 bases and the J gene end by 10 bases; junction bases not matched to a gene: 25. There are 17 residues in the CDR3. From germline, CDR1 is ENHRY and CDR2 SYGVKD.

This rearrangement joins TRBV14 to TRBJ1-2; 11 bases are a match to TRBD1. The germline gives CDR1 SGHDN, CDR2 FVKESK. Trimming removed 1 base from V and 2 bases from J; junction bases left unmatched: 3. CDR3 length equals 16 residues. Here the CDR3 reads CASSQGTGGANYGYTF. The CDR3 DNA sequence: TGTGCCAGCAGCCAAGGGACAGGGGGCGCGAACTATGGCTACACCTTC.

The V and J genes are TRBV6-5 and TRBJ2-2; D may be TRBD2 (5 bases). V was clipped by 6 bases and J by 6 bases, with 14 bases between them. The CDR3 sequence is 14 residues long. The germline V gene has CDR1 MNHEY and CDR2 SVGAGI. The CDR3 region is CASSLRTSPGELFF. The DNA of the CDR3 is TGTGCCAGCAGCCTTAGGACTTCACCCGGGGAGCTGTTTTTT.

The rearrangement uses TRBV9 and TRBJ2-2, with D hard to call. The CDR3 runs to 12 residues. V was clipped by 3 bases and J by 5 bases, with 5 bases between them. Germline loops: CDR1 SGDLS, CDR2 YYNGEE. The CDR3 protein is CASSGITGELFF. DNA of the CDR3: TGTGCCAGCAGCGGTATAACCGGGGAGCTGTTTTTT.

This clone has a handful of counts. The rearrangement uses TRBV7-9 and TRBJ2-7, with a weak D call TRBD1 (6 bases). The CDR3 has 12 amino acids. Per germline, CDR1 SEHNR and CDR2 FQNEAQ (reference sequence). With 3 bases removed from V and 9 bases from J, the gap between germline ends came to 12 bases. The CDR3 sequence: CASSFPQQGQYF. The CDR3 DNA is TGTGCCAGCAGCTTTCCCCAACAGGGGCAGTACTTC.

The chain carries TRBV18 and TRBJ2-2, with TRBD2 identical over 10 bases. Germline V lookup: CDR1 KGHSH, CDR2 LQKENI. CDR3 size: 15 residues. After removal of 2 bases from V and 4 bases from J, the junction contained 1 base not matched to a gene. The CDR3, as DNA: TGTGCCAGCTCACCAAGACTAGCGGGCACCGGGGAGCTGTTTTTT. This codes for CASSPRLAGTGELFF.

The genes are TRBV11-3 and TRBJ2-5; 7 bases agree with TRBD1. The CDR3 length is 16 residues. Germline values: CDR1 SGHNT, CDR2 YENEEA. J was trimmed by 2 bases and V by 5 bases; bases with no gene match: 11. The CDR3 sequence: CASSPTLRDRQETQYF. CDR3 DNA: TGTGCCAGCAGCCCAACCCTCCGGGACAGACAAGAGACCCAGTACTTC. The full variable domain, with the rest looked up from reference TRBV11-3 and TRBJ2-5, is EAGVVQSPRYKIIEKKQPVAFWCNPISGHNTLYWYLQNLGQGPELLIRYENEEAVDDSQLPKDRFSAERLKGVDSTLKIQPAELGDSAVYLCASSPTLRDRQETQYFGPGTRLLVL.

V usage is TRBV29-1 and J usage is TRBJ2-1, with TRBD2 identical over 7 bases. The junction had 3 bases not matched to a gene; V was cut back by 4 bases and J by 6 bases. Germline lookup yields CDR1 SQVTM and CDR2 ANQGSEA. This CDR3 region has 12 residues. Here the CDR3 DNA reads TGCAGCGTTGGAGGGAGGGCCAATGAGCAGTTCTTC. This encodes CSVGGRANEQFF.

The chain joins TRBV9 to TRBJ2-3; 9 bases fit TRBD2. This CDR3 region has 14 residues. The germline V gene has CDR1 SGDLS and CDR2 YYNGEE. The V gene end was trimmed by 7 bases and the J gene end by 6 bases; junction bases not matched to a gene: 9. CDR3 region: CASARAGGPDTQYF. The CDR3 DNA reads TGTGCCAGCGCTAGGGCGGGGGGGCCGGATACGCAGTATTTT. Based on the CDR3 plus reference TRBV9 and TRBJ2-3, the full variable domain is DSGVTQTPKHLITATGQRVTLRCSPRSGDLSVYWYQQSLDQGLQFLIQYYNGEERAKGNILERFSAQQFPDLHSELNLSSLELGDSALYFCASARAGGPDTQYFGPGTRLTVL.

This clone was detected ten times or more. Distinct nucleotide sequences in the sample also encode this CDR3. The chain is built from TRBV6-1 and TRBJ2-3, with 12 bases aligning to TRBD2. From germline, CDR1 is MNHNS and CDR2 SASEGT. This CDR3 has 15 amino acids. J was trimmed by 4 bases and V by 2 bases; bases with no gene match: 1. Written as DNA, the CDR3 is TGTGCCAGCAGTGAACTAGCGGGAGGGCCAGATACGCAGTATTTT. It specifies CASSELAGGPDTQYF.

The chain links TRBV10-3 to TRBJ1-1; D is unclear. V was trimmed by 5 bases and J by 1 base, leaving 8 bases between them. Germline values: CDR1 ENHRY, CDR2 SYGVKD. The CDR3 runs to 13 residues. CDR3 protein: CAISITENTEAFF. The CDR3 coding sequence is TGTGCCATCAGTATAACAGAGAACACTGAAGCTTTCTTT.

The chain is built from TRBV19 and TRBJ2-5; D possibly corresponds to TRBD2 (7 bases). Trimming left V 5 bases short and J 4 bases short, with 11 bases between. The CDR3 runs to 13 residues. Germline values: CDR1 LNHDA, CDR2 SQIVND (reference sequence). CDR3 coding DNA: TGTGCCAGTAGTTCGGGGGGCAGAGAGACCCAGTACTTC. Translation: CASSSGGRETQYF.

The rearrangement links TRBV5-1 to TRBJ2-1, with TRBD2 matching over 7 bases. There are 17 residues in the CDR3. V shed 1 base, J shed 8 bases, and the junction held 15 bases outside the gene matches. The germline V gene has CDR1 SGHRS and CDR2 YFSETQ. The CDR3, as DNA: TGCGCCAGCAGCTTGTGGCAGGGAAGGGACTACTCGTATGAGCAGTTCTTC. Translating it yields CASSLWQGRDYSYEQFF.

The chain carries TRBV9 and TRBJ1-2; possibly TRBD1 for D (5 bases). The CDR3 has 17 amino acids. Germline loops: CDR1 SGDLS, CDR2 YYNGEE. Trimming removed 0 bases from V and 3 bases from J, with 18 bases in between. The CDR3: CASSVVLGQGGDYGYTF. Written as DNA, the CDR3 is TGTGCCAGCAGCGTAGTGCTTGGGCAGGGAGGCGACTATGGCTACACCTTC.

The chain links TRBV18 to TRBJ2-3; 7 nucleotides agree with TRBD1. The CDR3 consists of 16 residues. Germline CDR1 reads KGHSH; CDR2 reads LQKENI. Trimming took 3 bases from V and 2 from J; bases not matched to a gene: 8. CDR3 protein: CASSPGQAISTDTQYF. The DNA of the CDR3 is TGTGCCAGCTCACCTGGACAGGCGATATCCACAGATACGCAGTATTTT.

The gene calls are TRBV6-5 and TRBJ2-1, with 13 bases aligning to TRBD2. The V segment lost 6 bases and the J segment 5 bases; nucleotides outside the gene matches: 4. Germline CDR1 MNHEY, CDR2 SVGAGI. The CDR3 is made up of 15 amino acids. CDR3 DNA sequence: TGTGCCAGCAGCCAGGGACTAGCGGGGCACAATGAGCAGTTCTTC. Its translation is CASSQGLAGHNEQFF.

V is TRBV10-1 and J is TRBJ2-3, with D perhaps TRBD2 (5 bases). The ends were cut back, 3 bases at V and 2 bases at J, with 12 bases in the middle. The CDR3 length is 15 residues. Germline values: CDR1 WNHNN, CDR2 SYGVQD (reference sequence). CDR3 protein: CASSDSGLYTDTQYF. The CDR3, as DNA: TGCGCCAGCAGTGATTCCGGACTCTACACAGATACGCAGTATTTT.

The V and J genes are TRBV28 and TRBJ1-1; 10 positions match TRBD1. V was pared by 2 bases and J by 0 bases, with 3 bases of the junction left unmatched. In germline, CDR1 is MDHEN, CDR2 SYDVKM. CDR3 length equals 16 residues. The CDR3 loop reads CASSLGTGVMNTEAFF. The CDR3 DNA reads as TGTGCCAGCAGTTTAGGGACAGGGGTCATGAACACTGAAGCTTTCTTT.

The chain has TRBV5-4 and TRBJ2-5; 7 nucleotides line up with TRBD2. The V gene's germline CDR1 is SGHNT and CDR2 YYREEE (reference sequence). J gave up 4 bases and V 4 bases, and 10 bases lay outside the gene matches. The CDR3 runs to 15 residues. CDR3 DNA: TGTGCCAGCAGCCCGGACCCGACGGGGGGAGAGACCCAGTACTTC. This codes for CASSPDPTGGETQYF.

The chain recombines TRBV6-2 or TRBV6-3 with TRBJ2-3, with D maybe TRBD2 (5 bases). The V gene's germline CDR1 is MNHEY and CDR2 SVGEGT. The CDR3 length is 19 residues. Trimming took 3 bases from V and 0 from J, leaving 22 bases between them. The CDR3 DNA sequence: TGTGCCAGCAGTTATCGGGGTTTCGGGGTAGCAGCTAGCACAGATACGCAGTATTTT. Translating it yields CASSYRGFGVAASTDTQYF.

This clone was seen only once. The V call is TRBV18, the J call TRBJ1-2; 8 nucleotides agree with TRBD1. CDR3 length equals 15 residues. J was trimmed by 3 bases and V by 5 bases; bases with no gene match: 8. Looked up from germline, CDR1 is KGHSH and CDR2 is LQKENI. CDR3 sequence reads: CASSEGQAWDYGYTF. The DNA for the CDR3 is TGTGCCAGCTCAGAGGGACAGGCCTGGGACTATGGCTACACCTTC. The full variable domain, completed using reference TRBV18 and TRBJ1-2, is NAGVMQNPRHLVRRRGQEARLRCSPMKGHSHVYWYRQLPEEGLKFMVYLQKENIIDESGMPKERFSAEFPKEGPSILRIQQVVRGDSAAYFCASSEGQAWDYGYTFGSGTRLTVV.

The chain uses TRBV4-2 and TRBJ2-4, with a tentative D call TRBD1 (6 bases). Germline assignment: CDR1 LGHNA and CDR2 YNFKEQ. The CDR3 runs to 16 residues. V lost 2 bases to trimming and J lost 3 bases, with 14 bases between them. The CDR3 DNA reads as TGTGCCAGCAGCCAATCCGGGACACTAAACAAAAACATTCAGTACTTC. This sequence encodes CASSQSGTLNKNIQYF.